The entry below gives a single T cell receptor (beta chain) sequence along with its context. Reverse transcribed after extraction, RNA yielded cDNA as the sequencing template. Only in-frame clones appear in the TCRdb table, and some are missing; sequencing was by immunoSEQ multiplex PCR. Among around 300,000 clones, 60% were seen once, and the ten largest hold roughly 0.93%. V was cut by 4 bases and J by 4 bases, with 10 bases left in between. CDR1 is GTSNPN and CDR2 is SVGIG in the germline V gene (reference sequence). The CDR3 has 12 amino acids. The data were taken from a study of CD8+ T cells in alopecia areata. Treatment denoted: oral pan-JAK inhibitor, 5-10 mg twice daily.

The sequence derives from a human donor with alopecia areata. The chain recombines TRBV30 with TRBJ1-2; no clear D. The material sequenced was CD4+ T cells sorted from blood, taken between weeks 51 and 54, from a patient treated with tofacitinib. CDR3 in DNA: TGTGCCTGGACGGGCCTGGGCTATGGCTACACCTTC. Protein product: CAWTGLGYGYTF.